The entry that follows covers one TCR beta chain sequence. The data are from a study of blood T cell repertoires in COVID-19. Looking at the study overall: COVID-19 samples from acute and convalescent phases originated in the United States, Italy and Spain.

Someone with COVID-19 had been met by exposed participants within 2 weeks before study entry. The CDR3 is 16 amino acids. V was pared by 1 base and J by 3 bases, with 6 bases of the junction left unmatched. From germline, CDR1 is LGHNA and CDR2 YNFKEQ. Sequenced by immunoSEQ multiplex PCR; TCRdb stores in-frame clones only, minus some. Of approximately 220,000 clones listed, 70% to 90% were seen once; the top ten hold more than 4%. The clonotype comes from a woman aged 25 to 39 who had been exposed to COVID-19. Input material: PBMCs or T cells enriched from blood (not recorded which). The chain combines TRBV4-2 with TRBJ2-3, with 8 nucleotides matching TRBD2. The CDR3 region has the DNA TGTGCCAGCAGCCAAGTCCTAGCGGGTTATACAGATACGCAGTATTTT. Its translation: CASSQVLAGYTDTQYF.